A single T cell receptor beta chain is shown here with its context. The record originates from a study of human T cells and chemical hapten exposure. Time point noted: patch test 3, about 24 weeks after DPC sensitization. Described treatment: therapeutic diphenylcyclopropenone sensitization with weekly scalp DPC. The CDR3 runs 15 residues. V lost 6 bases, J lost 1 base, and 15 bases lay in between. TCRdb itself ran the RACE reads through MiXCR, one entry per CDR3 protein. Among roughly 90,000 distinct CDR3 sequences listed, 11% were seen once. This TCR was sampled from a woman under 40 with alopecia areata. Some clones in this sample may be carry-over from other donors' samples. This chain links TRBV12-3 or TRBV12-4 with TRBJ1-1, with D possibly TRBD1 on 5 matching bases. Sequences were derived from whole blood, sampled in connection with sensitization to the hapten diphenylcyclopropenone (DPC). In nucleotides, the CDR3 is TGTGCCAGCAGACTATTTACGGGACCGAACACTGAAGCTTTCTTT. It translates to CASRLFTGPNTEAFF.